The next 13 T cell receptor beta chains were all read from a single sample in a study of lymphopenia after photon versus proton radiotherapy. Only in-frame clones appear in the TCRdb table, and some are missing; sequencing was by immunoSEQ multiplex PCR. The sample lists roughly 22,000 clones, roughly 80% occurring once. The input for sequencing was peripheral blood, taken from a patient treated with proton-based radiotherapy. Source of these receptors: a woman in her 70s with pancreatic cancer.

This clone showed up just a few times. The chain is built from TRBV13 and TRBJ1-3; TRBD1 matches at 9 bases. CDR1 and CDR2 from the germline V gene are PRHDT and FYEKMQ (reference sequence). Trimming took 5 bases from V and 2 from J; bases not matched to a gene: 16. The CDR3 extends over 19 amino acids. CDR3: CASSRDRDLTSTTGNTIYF. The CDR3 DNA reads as TGTGCCAGCAGCCGGGACAGGGATTTGACCAGCACCACTGGAAACACCATATATTTT. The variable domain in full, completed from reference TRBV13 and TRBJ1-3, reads AAGVIQSPRHLIKEKRETATLKCYPIPRHDTVYWYQQGPGQDPQFLISFYEKMQSDKGSIPDRFSAQQFSDYHSELNMSSLELGDSALYFCASSRDRDLTSTTGNTIYFGEGSWLTVV.

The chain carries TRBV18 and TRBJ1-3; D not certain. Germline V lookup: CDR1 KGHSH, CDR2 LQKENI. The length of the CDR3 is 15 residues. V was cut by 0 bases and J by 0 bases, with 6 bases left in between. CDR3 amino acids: CASSPPSSSGNTIYF. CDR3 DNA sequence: TGTGCCAGCTCACCACCCAGTAGCTCTGGAAACACCATATATTTT.

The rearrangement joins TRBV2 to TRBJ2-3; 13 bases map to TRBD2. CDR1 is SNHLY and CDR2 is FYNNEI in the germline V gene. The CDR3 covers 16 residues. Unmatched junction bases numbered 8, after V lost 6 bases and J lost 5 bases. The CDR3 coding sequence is TGTGCCAGCAGCGCCCCGGGACTAGCGGGAAAAGATACGCAGTATTTT. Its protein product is CASSAPGLAGKDTQYF.

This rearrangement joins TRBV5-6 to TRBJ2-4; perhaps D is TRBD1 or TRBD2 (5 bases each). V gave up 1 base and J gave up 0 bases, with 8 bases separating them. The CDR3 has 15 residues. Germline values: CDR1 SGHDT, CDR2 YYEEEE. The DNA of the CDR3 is TGTGCCAGCAGCTTGACGGGGACAGCCAAAAACATTCAGTACTTC. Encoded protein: CASSLTGTAKNIQYF.

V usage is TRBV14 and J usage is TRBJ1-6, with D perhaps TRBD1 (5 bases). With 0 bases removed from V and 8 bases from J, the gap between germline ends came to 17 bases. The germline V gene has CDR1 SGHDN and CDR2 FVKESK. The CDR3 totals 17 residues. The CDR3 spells CASSQDLAGIIDSPLHF. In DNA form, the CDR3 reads TGTGCCAGCAGCCAAGATTTGGCAGGGATTATTGATTCACCCCTCCACTTT.

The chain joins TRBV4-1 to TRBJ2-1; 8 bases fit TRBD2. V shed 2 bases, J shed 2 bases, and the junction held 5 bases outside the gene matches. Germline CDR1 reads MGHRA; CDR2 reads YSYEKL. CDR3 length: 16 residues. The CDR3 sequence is CASSQSERETYNEQFF. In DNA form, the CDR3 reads TGCGCCAGCAGCCAAAGCGAGCGGGAGACCTACAATGAGCAGTTCTTC.

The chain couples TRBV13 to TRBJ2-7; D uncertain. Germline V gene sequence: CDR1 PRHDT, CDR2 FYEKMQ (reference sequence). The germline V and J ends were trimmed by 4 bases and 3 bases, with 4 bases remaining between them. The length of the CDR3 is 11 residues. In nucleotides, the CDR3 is TGTGCCAGCAGCTCTAACTACGAGCAGTACTTC. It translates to CASSSNYEQYF.

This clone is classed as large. CDR3 protein: CASSLGAPEQYF. The DNA of the CDR3 is TGTGCCAGCAGCTTGGGGGCGCCCGAGCAGTACTTC. The J gene is TRBJ2-7, the V gene TRBV7-2; TRBD1 is a possible D gene (6 bases). Trimming shortened V by 3 bases and J by 6 bases, and 9 bases separated the two germline ends. The CDR3 totals 12 residues. Per the germline V gene, CDR1 is SGHTA and CDR2 is FQGNSA.

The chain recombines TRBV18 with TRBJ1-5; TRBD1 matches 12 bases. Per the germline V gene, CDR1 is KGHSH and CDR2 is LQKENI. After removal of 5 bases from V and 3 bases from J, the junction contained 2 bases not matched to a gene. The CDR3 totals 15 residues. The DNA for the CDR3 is TGTGCCAGCTCAACGGGACAGGGGGCCAATCAGCCCCAGCATTTT. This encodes CASSTGQGANQPQHF.

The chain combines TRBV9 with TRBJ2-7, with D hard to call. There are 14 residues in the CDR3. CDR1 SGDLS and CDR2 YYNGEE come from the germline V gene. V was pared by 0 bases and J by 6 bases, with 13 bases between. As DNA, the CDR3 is TGTGCCAGCAGCGTAGGATCTTCGTCCGGCGAGCAGTACTTC. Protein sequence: CASSVGSSSGEQYF. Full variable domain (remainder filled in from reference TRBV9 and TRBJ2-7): DSGVTQTPKHLITATGQRVTLRCSPRSGDLSVYWYQQSLDQGLQFLIQYYNGEERAKGNILERFSAQQFPDLHSELNLSSLELGDSALYFCASSVGSSSGEQYFGPGTRLTVT.

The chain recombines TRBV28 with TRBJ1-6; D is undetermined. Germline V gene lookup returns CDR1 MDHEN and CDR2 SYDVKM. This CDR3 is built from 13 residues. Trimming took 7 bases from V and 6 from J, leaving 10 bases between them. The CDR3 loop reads CASMRPGNSPLHF. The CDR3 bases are TGTGCCAGCATGCGCCCGGGTAATTCACCCCTCCACTTT.

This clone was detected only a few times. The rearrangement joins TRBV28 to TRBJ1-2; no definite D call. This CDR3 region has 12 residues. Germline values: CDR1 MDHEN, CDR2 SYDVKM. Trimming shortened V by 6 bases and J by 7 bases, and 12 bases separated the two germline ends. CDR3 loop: CASRKTSGGYTF. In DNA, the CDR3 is TGTGCCAGCAGAAAAACCTCGGGTGGCTACACCTTC.

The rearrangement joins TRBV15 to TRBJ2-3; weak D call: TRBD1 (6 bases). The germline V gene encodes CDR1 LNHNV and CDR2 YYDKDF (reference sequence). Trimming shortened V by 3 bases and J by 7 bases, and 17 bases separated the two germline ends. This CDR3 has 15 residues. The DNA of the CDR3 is TGTGCCACCAGCAGGGACCAAGGGGACATAAATACGCAGTATTTT. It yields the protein CATSRDQGDINTQYF.